This T cell receptor (beta chain) is drawn from a study of T-cell memory formation after mild COVID-19. Study-wide results and caveats: Still unconfirmed is whether the second-wave clones peaking on day 37 recognized SARS-CoV-2.

About this clonotype: What it binds is unknown.

TCRdb itself ran the 5' RACE reads through MiXCR, one entry per CDR3 protein. The repertoire has roughly 100,000 distinct CDR3 sequences, approximately 15% of them found once; the top ten carry 28%. The CDR3 consists of 15 residues. Between the trimmed V and J ends, which lost 6 bases and 4 bases, there was a span of 13 bases. CDR1 and CDR2 (germline): MNHEY, SVGAGI. The J gene is TRBJ1-6, the V gene TRBV6-5, with D unresolved. Material for sequencing was PBMCs or a T cell subset sorted from them (not recorded which). The sequence was collected from an adult woman who had mild COVID-19 (a few samples of this study predate the infection). Cell type and time point are not known. For the CDR3, the DNA is TGTGCCAGCAGCGTCAGGAGTCCTTATAATTCACCCCTCCACTTT. Encoded protein: CASSVRSPYNSPLHF.